Listed below are T cell receptor beta chains from one sample, sequenced in a study of T cells in Graves' hyperthyroidism and ophthalmopathy. Using its own MiXCR run on the multiplex PCR reads, TCRdb lists one record per CDR3 protein. This table has about 760,000 distinct CDR3 sequences, just over 35% appearing once. The sequencing input was blood. These receptors were obtained from a woman aged 35 to 49 with Graves' hyperthyroidism. CDR3s include the opening cysteine and the closing phenylalanine or tryptophan. A D gene is named only where the DNA matches it firmly.

TRBJ2-7 NA TRBV19 CASSRTDVYEQYF
TRBJ2-5 NA TRBV28 CASSLIPTTLETQYF
TRBJ2-7 NA TRBV20-1 CSARRRSDGEQYF
TRBJ1-2 TRBD1 TRBV20-1 CSARPGQVGLRGGYTF
TRBJ1-4 TRBD1 TRBV7-2 CASSQDRAGGAMGVNEKLFF
TRBJ1-3 NA TRBV5-5 CASSQNPQGSGNTIYF
TRBJ2-7 NA TRBV7-9 CASSLVGRPSYEQYF
TRBJ2-5 NA TRBV6-6 CASSYWANQETQYF
TRBJ1-1 NA TRBV6-5 CAGSYSTSDRYNTEAFF
TRBJ1-1 NA TRBV7-8 CASSQDFSGPVTGRAAEAFF
TRBJ2-7 TRBD1 TRBV20-1 CSAADRVGEQYF
TRBJ1-1 NA TRBV29-1 CSVGSTYTEAFF
TRBJ2-7 TRBD1 TRBV20-1 CSASLTGGLPYEQYF
TRBJ2-7 TRBD2 TRBV7-8 CASSSRTSGTGEQYF
TRBJ2-7 NA TRBV7-9 CASSSVLQGNEQYF
TRBJ1-1 NA TRBV6-5 CASSLTAWGTEAFF
TRBJ1-5 NA TRBV7-8 CASLQGGDQPQHF
TRBJ1-4 TRBD1 TRBV6-5 CASSSYRGYGTNEKLFF
TRBJ2-7 NA TRBV19 CASTGPPYHEQYF
TRBJ1-1 TRBD1 TRBV12-3/TRBV12-4 CASTLGDRAAEAFF
TRBJ2-7 TRBD1 TRBV20-1 CSASPRTGDEQYF
TRBJ1-1 TRBD1 TRBV7-2 CASSFGQGQDAFF
TRBJ2-7 NA TRBV7-2 CASSKPPGQAYEQYF
TRBJ1-4 NA TRBV7-8 CASSLSPGNGVKLFF
TRBJ1-4 NA TRBV20-1 CSATGATNEKLFF
TRBJ1-5 NA TRBV11-2 CASSSVLGDQPQHF
TRBJ2-5 NA TRBV7-2 CASSLGTVRGMRETQYF
TRBJ2-7 TRBD2 TRBV7-2 CASSASGGGFYEQYF
TRBJ1-6 TRBD1 TRBV5-1 CASSFDRGDGSPLHF
TRBJ1-3 NA TRBV4-1 CASSQGPDSGNTIYF
TRBJ1-1 NA TRBV16 CARTQGSTEAFF
TRBJ1-2 TRBD1 TRBV10-3 CAISGGQGGSYGYTF
TRBJ1-2 NA TRBV7-9 CASRGNSGYTF
TRBJ2-7 TRBD1 TRBV20-1 CSARLTTGNSYEQYF
TRBJ1-1 NA TRBV7-9 CASSFVRATLNTEAFF
TRBJ1-5 TRBD1 TRBV24-1 CATSDPTGGETQHF
TRBJ2-7 NA TRBV28 CASKTALEVASYEQYF
TRBJ2-5 TRBD2 TRBV5-1 CASGIGTSGGKETQYF
TRBJ1-5 NA TRBV6-2/TRBV6-3 CASSYSWVQPQHF
TRBJ2-3 TRBD2 TRBV7-9 CASSSRGGVTDTQYF
TRBJ1-6 NA TRBV7-2 CASSEGRGSPLHF
TRBJ1-4 NA TRBV7-9 CASSPGGGVTNEKLFF
TRBJ2-3 TRBD1 TRBV7-6 CASRGTGGTDTQYF
TRBJ2-7 NA TRBV7-2 CASSRMGGPEQYF
TRBJ2-3 TRBD2 TRBV7-2 CASSPSGAGGLPDTQYF
TRBJ2-7 TRBD2 TRBV2 CASLKGTSGANEQYF